This record concerns one T cell receptor beta chain sequence. The data were taken from a study of T cells in Graves' hyperthyroidism and ophthalmopathy. Participants, patients aged 18 to 65, had newly diagnosed hyperthyroidism with a duration under 2 months. V was pared by 4 bases and J by 5 bases, with 20 bases between. Germline CDR1 SQVTM, CDR2 ANQGSEA. This CDR3 region has 15 residues. Amplification yielded TCR beta CDR3 regions, with RNA transcripts as the source. HTBI primers were the set used in a first-round RT-PCR of the TCR CDR3. MiXCR was run by TCRdb on the multiplex PCR reads, yielding one entry per CDR3 protein. The sample lists over 700,000 distinct CDR3 sequences, around 40% occurring once.

The material sequenced was blood. The chain has TRBV29-1 and TRBJ1-1, with D possibly being TRBD1 (5 bases). The TCR was taken from a middle-aged woman with Graves' hyperthyroidism. CDR3: CSVGGVEEGITEAFF. CDR3 bases: TGCAGCGTTGGAGGGGTTGAGGAGGGGATAACTGAAGCTTTCTTT.